The present T cell receptor (beta chain) was sequenced within a study of T cells after posttransplantation cyclophosphamide. This related bone marrow graft donor gave peripheral blood on the day of marrow donation. The ends lost 5 bases at V and 3 bases at J; junction bases unmatched: 10. The CDR3 length is 16 residues. From germline, CDR1 is SNHLY and CDR2 FYNNEI. Notes on the study in general: Skin or GI-infiltrating T cells shared few TRB sequences with blood.

This clone was seen ten or more times. Its antigen is not known. TCRdb's copy holds only in-frame clones and misses some; the assay was immunoSEQ multiplex PCR. There are 38,000 or so clones in the sample, none observed a single time. Sequencing was carried out using PBMCs. V usage is TRBV2 and J usage is TRBJ2-1; 7 bases map to TRBD2. This TCR derives from a man in his fifties in good health, CMV-negative, and a related stem cell transplant donor. The CDR3 coding sequence is TGTGCCAGCAGTTCACTGAGCGGGGAAATCTACAATGAGCAGTTCTTC. Its protein product is CASSSLSGEIYNEQFF.